Presented here are 8 T cell receptor beta chains from one specimen sequenced in a study of control samples from healthy donors and cancer patients. Here immunoSEQ multiplex PCR was the method, and the copy in TCRdb shows in-frame clones only, minus some. This sample has about 94,000 clones; 85% to 90% occur once, and the top ten carry 1.3%. Sequenced material: blood. Receptors were obtained from a woman in her forties or fifties in good health.

The table lists this clone with a few counts. V is TRBV5-8 and J is TRBJ1-5, with TRBD1 matching over 7 bases. The germline CDR1 and CDR2 sequences are SGHTS and YDEGEE. This CDR3 has 17 residues. The V gene end was trimmed by 0 bases and the J gene end by 4 bases; junction bases not matched to a gene: 10. The CDR3 here is CASSLGIGTASNQPQHF. The DNA for the CDR3 is TGTGCCAGCAGCTTGGGGATCGGGACAGCCAGTAATCAGCCCCAGCATTTT. The whole variable domain, remainder taken from reference TRBV5-8 and TRBJ1-5, is EAGVTQSPTHLIKTRGQQATLRCSPISGHTSVYWYQQALGLGLQFLLWYDEGEERNRGNFPPRFSGRQFPNYSSELNVNALELEDSALYLCASSLGIGTASNQPQHFGDGTRLSIL.

About this clone itself: The CDR3 carries no conserved terminal phenylalanine or tryptophan, so it likely arises from a read error. The DNA is omitted, as the CDR3 cannot be located on it reliably, and the CDR3 follows TCRdb's listing. J is TRBJ2-7 and V is TRBV27; TRBD2 is the table's D call, not checked against the DNA. CDR1 and CDR2 (germline): MNHEY, SMNVEV (reference sequence). 11 amino acids form the CDR3, both terminal residues included. This CDR3 reads CADKGTSGNRI.

The chain is built from TRBV28 and TRBJ1-4, with D possibly TRBD1 on 6 matching bases. The V gene lost 11 bases and the J gene lost 0 bases, with 10 bases spanning the gap. CDR3 length: 13 amino acids. Germline V gene sequence: CDR1 MDHEN, CDR2 SYDVKM. The chain's CDR3 is CAGGGATNEKLFF. The CDR3 DNA sequence: TGTGCCGGAGGGGGTGCAACTAATGAAAAACTGTTTTTT.

This clone has only one observation. CDR3 sequence (DNA): TGTGCCAGCAGTTACTCTAAAACCTACGAGCAGTACTTC. It yields the protein CASSYSKTYEQYF. This chain links TRBV6-5 with TRBJ2-7; D not certain. The V gene's germline CDR1 is MNHEY and CDR2 SVGAGI. CDR3 size: 13 residues. V was pared by 0 bases and J by 2 bases, with 5 bases between.

This sequence joins TRBV3-1 (or the pseudogene TRBV3-2) and TRBJ2-2, with 7 bases fitting TRBD1. The CDR3 has 16 amino acids. The V and J ends lost 0 bases and 5 bases, in that order; junction bases with no gene match: 6. From germline, CDR1 is LGHDT and CDR2 YNNKEL (reference sequence). CDR3 in amino acids: CASSQERGQVTGELFF. The CDR3 bases are TGTGCCAGCAGCCAAGAACGCGGACAGGTTACCGGGGAGCTGTTTTTT.

CDR3 residues: CASSLNYNEQFF. The CDR3 DNA follows: TGTGCCAGCAGCCTTAACTACAATGAGCAGTTCTTC. The chain carries TRBV28 and TRBJ2-1; D unclear. Per the germline V gene, CDR1 is MDHEN and CDR2 is SYDVKM. This CDR3 contains 12 residues. Deletions cut 6 bases from V and 3 bases from J, with 6 bases between.

This sequence joins TRBV6-6 and TRBJ1-5; 7 bases match TRBD1. CDR3 length: 15 residues. Germline V lookup: CDR1 MNHNY, CDR2 SVGAGI (reference sequence). The trim removed 2 bases at V and 3 bases at J, leaving 4 bases unmatched. In nucleotides, the CDR3 is TGTGCCAGCAGTTACGAGGGGGCCCACAATCAGCCCCAGCATTTT. It encodes CASSYEGAHNQPQHF.

The DNA for the CDR3 is TGTGCCAGCAGCCCGCGGACTCTTAGCGCAGATACGCAGTATTTT. It codes for CASSPRTLSADTQYF. The V gene is TRBV5-4, the J gene TRBJ2-3; D might be TRBD2 (5 bases). The CDR3 contains 15 residues. Germline V gene data show CDR1 as SGHNT and CDR2 as YYREEE (reference sequence). Trimming removed 4 bases from V and 4 bases from J, with 16 bases in between. Looking up the rest from reference TRBV5-4 and TRBJ2-3 gives the full variable domain: ETGVTQSPTHLIKTRGQQVTLRCSSQSGHNTVSWYQQALGQGPQFIFQYYREEENGRGNFPPRFSGLQFPNYSSELNVNALELDDSALYLCASSPRTLSADTQYFGPGTRLTVL.